The rows below give T cell receptor beta chains drawn from one sample of a study of OX40 agonist ivuxolimab in advanced cancers. TCRdb's copy holds only in-frame clones and misses some; the assay was immunoSEQ multiplex PCR. Among some 83,000 clones listed, 85% to 90% were seen once. The sample in question was CD4+ or CD8+ T cells sorted from blood, obtained in a trial of the OX40 agonist ivuxolimab. The receptors come from an adult with an advanced solid tumor such as melanoma, head and neck, liver or kidney cancer. Both conserved end residues are part of each CDR3. D genes are given only for firm matches. Clone size is stated in some rows and not others, as once, few, many or a class when expanded.

j_gene: TRBJ2-3
v_gene: TRBV12-2
abundance: once
d_gene: -
CDR3nt: -
CDR3aa: CASRLDKADVGLGADTQYF

j_gene: TRBJ2-1
v_gene: TRBV12-5
abundance: -
d_gene: -
CDR3nt: TGTGCTAGTGGCCTCGGACAGAATGAGCAGTTCTTC
CDR3aa: CASGLGQNEQFF

j_gene: TRBJ2-7
v_gene: TRBV4-3
abundance: -
d_gene: -
CDR3nt: TGCGCCAGCAGCCAAGATCTTATGACAACCTACGAGCAGTACTTC
CDR3aa: CASSQDLMTTYEQYF

j_gene: TRBJ2-1
v_gene: TRBV25-1
abundance: -
d_gene: TRBD2
CDR3nt: TGTGCCAGCAAGGGACTAGCGGGGGAGAGGTACAATGAGCAGTTCTTC
CDR3aa: CASKGLAGERYNEQFF

j_gene: TRBJ1-2
v_gene: TRBV20-1
abundance: -
d_gene: -
CDR3nt: TGCAGTGCCATCGACGTTGCTGGCTACACCTTC
CDR3aa: CSAIDVAGYTF

j_gene: TRBJ1-1
v_gene: TRBV7-8
abundance: -
d_gene: -
CDR3nt: TGTGCCAGCAGCTTAGGCAGGAATGCTTTCTTT
CDR3aa: CASSLGRNAFF

j_gene: TRBJ2-3
v_gene: TRBV7-2
abundance: -
d_gene: TRBD2
CDR3nt: TGTGCCAGCAGCTTAGAAGGCTTGGTAGCGGGAGGCATAAATACGCAGTATTTT
CDR3aa: CASSLEGLVAGGINTQYF

j_gene: TRBJ1-1
v_gene: TRBV23-1
abundance: -
d_gene: -
CDR3nt: TGCGCCAGCAGTTTACGAACTGAAGCTTTCTTT
CDR3aa: CASSLRTEAFF

j_gene: TRBJ1-2
v_gene: TRBV19
abundance: -
d_gene: -
CDR3nt: TGTGCCAGTAGTACCAGGGATAGGGGCTACACCTTC
CDR3aa: CASSTRDRGYTF

j_gene: TRBJ1-2
v_gene: TRBV7-9
abundance: -
d_gene: -
CDR3nt: TGTGCCAGCAGCTTGGGGCAGGGATCTAACTATGGCTACACCTTC
CDR3aa: CASSLGQGSNYGYTF

j_gene: TRBJ2-7
v_gene: TRBV19
abundance: -
d_gene: TRBD2
CDR3nt: TGTGCCAGTAGCTCTAGCGGGCGGAGCTCCTACGAGCAGTACTTC
CDR3aa: CASSSSGRSSYEQYF

j_gene: TRBJ1-3
v_gene: TRBV29-1
abundance: -
d_gene: -
CDR3nt: TGCAGCGTTGCAGAACATGCGTCCTCTGGAAACACCATATATTTT
CDR3aa: CSVAEHASSGNTIYF

j_gene: TRBJ2-2
v_gene: TRBV6-5
abundance: -
d_gene: -
CDR3nt: TGTGCCAGCAGCGGGGGCGCGAACACCGGGGAGCTGTTTTTT
CDR3aa: CASSGGANTGELFF

j_gene: TRBJ1-3
v_gene: TRBV6-7
abundance: once
d_gene: TRBD1
CDR3nt: TGTGCCAGCAGTTACTCGGGTAGGACAGGGATCTCTGGAAACACCATATATTTT
CDR3aa: CASSYSGRTGISGNTIYF

j_gene: TRBJ2-1
v_gene: TRBV4-2
abundance: -
d_gene: TRBD2
CDR3nt: TGTGCCAGCAGCCAAGATGTGACGGTCAGCGGGGGGGCCTCTGAGCAGTTCTTC
CDR3aa: CASSQDVTVSGGASEQFF

j_gene: TRBJ2-7
v_gene: TRBV10-3
abundance: -
d_gene: TRBD1
CDR3nt: TGTGCCTCCGGACAGGGGGAGTACGAGCAGTACTTC
CDR3aa: CASGQGEYEQYF

j_gene: TRBJ2-5
v_gene: TRBV5-1
abundance: -
d_gene: TRBD1
CDR3nt: TGCGCCAGCAGCTTAGAGGGGGCGCGGGAGACCCAGTACTTC
CDR3aa: CASSLEGARETQYF

j_gene: TRBJ2-1
v_gene: TRBV4-1
abundance: -
d_gene: -
CDR3nt: TGCGCCAGCAGCCAAGAGGGGGGACTCCGCCCCTACAATGAGCAGTTCTTC
CDR3aa: CASSQEGGLRPYNEQFF

j_gene: TRBJ2-2
v_gene: TRBV7-3
abundance: -
d_gene: -
CDR3nt: TGTGCCAGCAGCTTCCAAGCCGGGGAGCTGTTTTTT
CDR3aa: CASSFQAGELFF

j_gene: TRBJ2-2
v_gene: TRBV4-3
abundance: -
d_gene: -
CDR3nt: TGCGCCAGCAGCCAAACCTCGGTAGCGGCGAACACCGGGGAGCTGTTTTTT
CDR3aa: CASSQTSVAANTGELFF

j_gene: TRBJ1-5
v_gene: TRBV19
abundance: -
d_gene: TRBD1
CDR3nt: TGTGCCAGTACGGACAGGGGGAATCAGCCCCAGCATTTT
CDR3aa: CASTDRGNQPQHF

j_gene: TRBJ1-2
v_gene: TRBV6-5
abundance: -
d_gene: -
CDR3nt: TGTGCCAGCAGTCCGACAGGTCCCCTTCTGGATGGCTACACCTTC
CDR3aa: CASSPTGPLLDGYTF

j_gene: TRBJ1-6
v_gene: TRBV19
abundance: -
d_gene: -
CDR3nt: TGTGCCAGTCGGATGGGGGAGAGAAATAATTCACCCCTCCACTTT
CDR3aa: CASRMGERNNSPLHF

j_gene: TRBJ1-2
v_gene: TRBV5-8
abundance: once
d_gene: -
CDR3nt: TGTGCCAGCAGCGTACAGGGTCGCGGCTACACCTTC
CDR3aa: CASSVQGRGYTF

j_gene: TRBJ1-3
v_gene: TRBV6-1
abundance: -
d_gene: -
CDR3nt: TGTGCCAGCAGTGACTACGGGGTAGTTAACACCATATATTTT
CDR3aa: CASSDYGVVNTIYF

j_gene: TRBJ1-6
v_gene: TRBV20-1
abundance: few
d_gene: -
CDR3nt: TGCAGTGCTCGAAATAGGGATGTCCTCCACTTT
CDR3aa: CSARNRDVLHF

j_gene: TRBJ2-7
v_gene: TRBV6-1
abundance: -
d_gene: TRBD2
CDR3nt: TGTGCCAGCACTAGCGGGAGTCAATACGAGCAGTACTTC
CDR3aa: CASTSGSQYEQYF

j_gene: TRBJ2-3
v_gene: TRBV5-6
abundance: once
d_gene: TRBD1
CDR3nt: TGTGCCAGCAGCTTTACAGGGGGCGCAGATACGCAGTATTTT
CDR3aa: CASSFTGGADTQYF

j_gene: TRBJ2-7
v_gene: TRBV7-3
abundance: -
d_gene: TRBD2
CDR3nt: TGTGCCAGCAGCCCCAGTGGGACTACGGGTTACGAGCAGTACTTC
CDR3aa: CASSPSGTTGYEQYF

j_gene: TRBJ2-1
v_gene: TRBV4-2
abundance: -
d_gene: TRBD2
CDR3nt: TGTGCCAGCAGCCAAGATCCAGCGGGGGGGTACAATGAGCAGTTCTTC
CDR3aa: CASSQDPAGGYNEQFF

j_gene: TRBJ1-3
v_gene: TRBV7-8
abundance: -
d_gene: -
CDR3nt: TGTGCCAGCAGCTTAGAGACAGGTCAGGCAGGGAACACCATATATTTT
CDR3aa: CASSLETGQAGNTIYF

j_gene: TRBJ2-7
v_gene: TRBV14
abundance: -
d_gene: TRBD2
CDR3nt: TGTGCCAGCAGCCCCTTAGCGGGGGACTCCTACGAGCAGTACTTC
CDR3aa: CASSPLAGDSYEQYF

j_gene: TRBJ2-5
v_gene: TRBV11-2
abundance: -
d_gene: -
CDR3nt: TGTGCCAGCAGCTTCCAGCCCCAAGAGACCCAGTACTTC
CDR3aa: CASSFQPQETQYF

j_gene: TRBJ1-2
v_gene: TRBV6-4
abundance: -
d_gene: TRBD1
CDR3nt: TGTGCCAGCAGCCAGACAGGGGGTTATGGCTACACCTTC
CDR3aa: CASSQTGGYGYTF

j_gene: TRBJ1-1
v_gene: TRBV11-3
abundance: once
d_gene: -
CDR3nt: TGTGCCAGCAGCTTAGCGTTGGCGGCAGGGCTTATGAACACTGAAGCTTTCTTT
CDR3aa: CASSLALAAGLMNTEAFF

j_gene: TRBJ1-2
v_gene: TRBV11-2
abundance: -
d_gene: -
CDR3nt: TGTGCCAGCAGCCCACCCCCCGACAGAGGCTATGGCTACACCTTC
CDR3aa: CASSPPPDRGYGYTF

j_gene: TRBJ2-3
v_gene: TRBV9
abundance: -
d_gene: -
CDR3nt: TGTGCCAGCAGCGTAGGCCCAGATACGCAGTATTTT
CDR3aa: CASSVGPDTQYF

j_gene: TRBJ1-6
v_gene: TRBV30
abundance: once
d_gene: -
CDR3nt: TGTGCCTGGAAATGGGGAAGATATAATTCACCCCTCCACTTT
CDR3aa: CAWKWGRYNSPLHF

j_gene: TRBJ2-1
v_gene: TRBV7-9
abundance: once
d_gene: TRBD2
CDR3nt: TGTGCCAGCAGCTCGACACCTAAAACTAGCGGGAGGGCCAATGAGCAGTTCTTC
CDR3aa: CASSSTPKTSGRANEQFF

j_gene: TRBJ2-5
v_gene: TRBV27
abundance: -
d_gene: TRBD2
CDR3nt: TGTGCCAGCAGTTTATCGCAGTGGGCGGGGGAGCAGTACTTC
CDR3aa: CASSLSQWAGEQYF

j_gene: TRBJ2-7
v_gene: TRBV5-4
abundance: -
d_gene: -
CDR3nt: TGTGCCAGCAGCTTGATGGACCGAAACGAGCAGTACTTC
CDR3aa: CASSLMDRNEQYF

j_gene: TRBJ2-6
v_gene: TRBV6-5
abundance: -
d_gene: -
CDR3nt: TGTGCCAGTTACAGGGCGGGGGCCAACGTCCTGACTTTC
CDR3aa: CASYRAGANVLTF

j_gene: TRBJ1-5
v_gene: TRBV5-5
abundance: -
d_gene: -
CDR3nt: TGTGCCAGCAGCTTGGGGCCTAGGACGGATTCGGGGCCCCAGCATTTT
CDR3aa: CASSLGPRTDSGPQHF

j_gene: TRBJ2-3
v_gene: TRBV19
abundance: medium-sized
d_gene: -
CDR3nt: TGTGCCAGTAGTCCTCGAGTGCAGGGGAACACAGATACGCAGTATTTT
CDR3aa: CASSPRVQGNTDTQYF

j_gene: TRBJ1-2
v_gene: TRBV6-6
abundance: -
d_gene: -
CDR3nt: TGTGCCAGCAGTTACCTCCAGCACTATGGCTACACCTTC
CDR3aa: CASSYLQHYGYTF

j_gene: TRBJ2-7
v_gene: TRBV5-6
abundance: few
d_gene: -
CDR3nt: TGTGCCAGCAGCCCCGGGACGGAAAGAGGCGAGCAGTACTTC
CDR3aa: CASSPGTERGEQYF

j_gene: TRBJ2-5
v_gene: TRBV30
abundance: -
d_gene: -
CDR3nt: TGTGCCTGGACAAGGGGGGGGAGTCAAGAGACCCAGTACTTC
CDR3aa: CAWTRGGSQETQYF

j_gene: TRBJ2-1
v_gene: TRBV9
abundance: once
d_gene: -
CDR3nt: TGTGCCAGCAGCGGTTACTCAGGGAGAGTTCGGTCTTACAATGAGCAGTTCTTC
CDR3aa: CASSGYSGRVRSYNEQFF

j_gene: TRBJ1-5
v_gene: TRBV6-1
abundance: -
d_gene: -
CDR3nt: TGTGCCAGCAGTGATTTCAAGGGACGGAACAATCAGCCCCAGCATTTT
CDR3aa: CASSDFKGRNNQPQHF

j_gene: TRBJ2-2
v_gene: TRBV6-1
abundance: -
d_gene: -
CDR3nt: TGTGCCAGCAGATGGGTCGTCGGGGAGCTGTTTTTT
CDR3aa: CASRWVVGELFF

j_gene: TRBJ1-2
v_gene: TRBV7-9
abundance: -
d_gene: -
CDR3nt: TGTGCCAGCAGCTTAGGTTCAGTTAACTATGGCTACACCTTC
CDR3aa: CASSLGSVNYGYTF

j_gene: TRBJ1-5
v_gene: TRBV2
abundance: -
d_gene: -
CDR3nt: TGTGCCAGCAGACAAGGGCAGAATCAGCCCCAGCATTTT
CDR3aa: CASRQGQNQPQHF

j_gene: TRBJ2-3
v_gene: TRBV19
abundance: -
d_gene: TRBD2
CDR3nt: TGTGCCAGTAGTATGGGTAGCGGGAGACCTCGGGATACGCAGTATTTT
CDR3aa: CASSMGSGRPRDTQYF

j_gene: TRBJ2-2
v_gene: TRBV13
abundance: -
d_gene: -
CDR3nt: TGTGCCAGCAGCTTAGGACTTACTAACACCGGGGAGCTGTTTTTT
CDR3aa: CASSLGLTNTGELFF